The rows below give T cell receptor beta chains drawn from one sample of a study of CXCR3-negative and CXCR3-positive naive CD8 T cells. TCRdb reanalyzed the 5' RACE reads, giving one entry per CDR3 protein sequence and no DNA. The table lists over 35,000 distinct CDR3 sequences. The specimen was memory CD8+ T cells from blood. The receptors originated from a human donor in good health. Some clones in this sample may be carry-over from other donors' samples. The CDR3 runs from the conserved cysteine through the conserved F or W. A clone size is listed for some rows: how often the clone was seen (once, few, many), or a class if it is expanded.

v_gene	abundance	j_gene	CDR3aa
TRBV4-2	-	TRBJ2-1	CASSQDSAGGPSYEQFF
TRBV29-1	-	TRBJ1-1	CSVEAGGSEAFF
TRBV6-4	-	TRBJ2-2	CASSASGSTGELFF
TRBV27	-	TRBJ1-2	CASSLRPAPGAGYTF
TRBV29-1	-	TRBJ1-1	CCVDQKNTEAFF
TRBV4-2	-	TRBJ2-7	CASSQDGSGGSYEQYF
TRBV7-9	-	TRBJ1-2	CASSLEQGLEDGYTF
TRBV20-1	-	TRBJ1-1	CSARPQTVRSTEAFF
TRBV4-3	-	TRBJ1-1	CASSQEKEFLNTEAFF
TRBV13	-	TRBJ1-1	CASSFRGGTEAFF
TRBV6-1	medium-sized	TRBJ1-5	CASSELGSDQPQHF
TRBV24-1	-	TRBJ2-1	CATSDFGTSGSDYNEQFF
TRBV28	-	TRBJ1-2	CASSLLLGTGGYTF
TRBV6-2/TRBV6-3	-	TRBJ1-1	CASSISGQGWTEAFF
TRBV7-9	-	TRBJ2-7	CASSEGGRAEQYF
TRBV28	-	TRBJ2-1	CASSFIGVTHDEQFF
TRBV28	-	TRBJ2-2	CASDPSNTGELFF
TRBV11-2	-	TRBJ2-2	CASSLEVGPNTGELFF
TRBV7-2	-	TRBJ1-5	CASSIQGGSNQPQHF
TRBV28	-	TRBJ1-6	CASSLGTETFYNSPLHF
TRBV7-9	-	TRBJ2-7	CASSDTYEQYF
TRBV20-1	-	TRBJ1-1	CSASTYGPRTEAFF
TRBV15	-	TRBJ2-1	CATSRVGYNEQFF
TRBV7-8	-	TRBJ2-3	CASSPWSGSDTQYF
TRBV10-3	-	TRBJ2-7	CAISEAAGGWEQYF
TRBV5-1	-	TRBJ2-7	CASSLEGWYEQYF
TRBV4-3	-	TRBJ1-1	CASSQTGNTEAFF
TRBV15	-	TRBJ2-3	CATSREGGAPDTQYF
TRBV4-1	-	TRBJ1-5	CASSQDMGPQPQHF
TRBV28	-	TRBJ1-5	CASSLGSGRVSNQPQHF
TRBV7-8	-	TRBJ2-7	CASIPGDREYYEQYF
TRBV12-3/TRBV12-4	-	TRBJ1-5	CASSSIDRGGPQHF
TRBV29-1	-	TRBJ2-1	CSVESQGTGNEQFF
TRBV29-1	-	TRBJ2-5	CSVDAGSAETQYF
TRBV7-6	-	TRBJ2-7	CASSSRTGEDYEQYF
TRBV12-3/TRBV12-4	-	TRBJ2-1	CASSLEETGGYYNEQFF
TRBV12-3/TRBV12-4	-	TRBJ2-1	CASSYGPGDGLVGYNEQFF
TRBV12-3/TRBV12-4	-	TRBJ1-2	CASSLSGAFGYTF
TRBV29-1	-	TRBJ1-2	CSVEWGAEANYGYTF
TRBV7-8	-	TRBJ2-2	CASSSGGGNTGELFF
TRBV5-5	-	TRBJ2-1	CASSTDFYNEQFF
TRBV7-9	-	TRBJ1-1	CASTLGADTEAFF
TRBV25-1	-	TRBJ2-3	CASSVAGGAADTQYF
TRBV7-9	-	TRBJ2-3	CASSPIGNPDTQYF
TRBV6-2/TRBV6-3	-	TRBJ2-1	CASSPYNNEQFF
TRBV5-1	-	TRBJ2-7	CASSLGGVSYEQYF